The 17 T cell receptor beta chains presented below share a single source sample, sequenced in a study of cytotoxic CD8 clonotypes in ibrutinib-treated CLL. Clones were sequenced by immunoSEQ multiplex PCR, and TCRdb holds only the in-frame ones, with some missing. The sample includes roughly 160,000 clones, 70% to 85% seen only once; the top ten take roughly 4.6%. The sample consisted of PBMCs, taken after 24 months of ibrutinib treatment. The receptors here all came from a human donor with chronic lymphocytic leukemia.

The V gene is TRBV28, the J gene TRBJ1-1; TRBD1 might be the D (5 bases). The V end was cut by 3 bases, the J end by 10 bases, with 15 bases between. Germline V gene data show CDR1 as MDHEN and CDR2 as SYDVKM. The CDR3 is 13 residues long. The CDR3 nucleotides are TGTGCCAGCAGTTTCCCGACTCAGGGTTCAGCTTTCTTT. Its translation: CASSFPTQGSAFF.

The chain combines TRBV7-2 with TRBJ2-1; D call uncertain. Per the germline V gene, CDR1 is SGHTA and CDR2 is FQGNSA. V was pared by 5 bases and J by 10 bases, with 15 bases between. CDR3 length equals 13 residues. Here the CDR3 reads CASSKGLDGEQFF. DNA for the CDR3: TGTGCCAGCAGCAAAGGCCTGGACGGCGAGCAGTTCTTC.

The genes are TRBV30 and TRBJ2-1; the D gene is possibly TRBD1 (5 bases). The CDR3 extends over 15 amino acids. Trimming removed 4 bases at V and 2 bases at J, with 15 bases between. CDR1 is GTSNPN and CDR2 is SVGIG in the germline V gene (reference sequence). CDR3 nucleotides: TGTGCCTGGACCAAAAAAGGGGAAACCTACAATGAGCAGTTCTTC. It is translated as CAWTKKGETYNEQFF.

The CDR3 protein is CASSEAAGSGNTIYF. The CDR3 bases are TGTGCCAGCAGTGAAGCGGCAGGCTCTGGAAACACCATATATTTT. The chain joins TRBV2 to TRBJ1-3; D is unclear. The V end lost 0 bases, the J end lost 0 bases, and 6 bases lay between the germline ends. Germline V gene lookup returns CDR1 SNHLY and CDR2 FYNNEI. The CDR3 extends over 15 amino acids.

The CDR3 region is CASSSRTSRTDTQYF. CDR3 DNA sequence: TGTGCCAGCAGCTCTCGGACTAGTCGTACAGATACGCAGTATTTT. The rearrangement links TRBV7-2 to TRBJ2-3; 7 positions match TRBD2. Germline assignment: CDR1 SGHTA and CDR2 FQGNSA. The J segment lost 3 bases and the V segment lost 4 bases, leaving 7 bases of the junction unmatched. The CDR3 consists of 15 residues.

This clone was observed a single time. The chain combines TRBV30 with TRBJ1-5, with D tentatively TRBD1 (6 bases). The CDR3 is 14 amino acids. Trimming took 5 bases from V and 5 from J, leaving 16 bases between them. Per the germline V gene, CDR1 is GTSNPN and CDR2 is SVGIG (reference sequence). CDR3 sequence reads: CAWQLQGLDQPQHF. Here the CDR3 DNA reads TGTGCCTGGCAGTTACAGGGTTTGGATCAGCCCCAGCATTTT.

The V and J genes are TRBV30 and TRBJ1-3, with D perhaps matching TRBD1 (5 bases). CDR1 is GTSNPN, CDR2 SVGIG, per germline (reference sequence). The V gene lost 4 bases and the J gene lost 2 bases, with 12 bases spanning the gap. The CDR3 runs 14 residues. The CDR3, as DNA: TGTGCCTGGACCCTGAGGGGTCCTGGAAACACCATATATTTT. Translated, it gives CAWTLRGPGNTIYF. Filled out from reference TRBV30 and TRBJ1-3, the complete variable domain reads SQTIHQWPATLVQPVGSPLSLECTVEGTSNPNLYWYRQAAGRGLQLLFYSVGIGQISSEVPQNLSASRPQDRQFILSSKKLLLSDSGFYLCAWTLRGPGNTIYFGEGSWLTVV.

The CDR3 DNA reads as TGCGCCAGCAGCTTCACAACAGCGATCTACAATGAGCAGTTCTTC. It specifies CASSFTTAIYNEQFF. This chain links TRBV5-1 with TRBJ2-1; D not certain. The length of the CDR3 is 15 residues. CDR1 is SGHRS and CDR2 is YFSETQ in the germline V gene. V lost 2 bases and J lost 3, with 12 bases in between.

The chain links TRBV4-3 to TRBJ2-1; D gene ambiguous. Trimming took 4 bases from V and 7 from J, leaving 11 bases between them. The CDR3 is 13 residues long. Germline V lookup: CDR1 LGHNA, CDR2 YSLEER. The CDR3 is CASSLETWNEQFF. Here the CDR3 DNA reads TGCGCCAGCAGCCTAGAAACCTGGAATGAGCAGTTCTTC.

The chain joins TRBV6-1 to TRBJ2-6, with TRBD1 as a possible D gene (5 bases). The CDR3 has 14 amino acids. Germline CDR1 reads MNHNS; CDR2 reads SASEGT. The CDR3 coding sequence is TGTGGATCTGGCAGGGCCTCTGGGGCCAACGTCCTGACTTTC. This encodes CGSGRASGANVLTF.

Turning to this clone: A read error may account for a junction end that differs from germline. This rearrangement joins TRBV7-7 to TRBJ2-7; either TRBD1 or TRBD2 may fit D (5 bases each). Germline V gene lookup returns CDR1 SSHAT and CDR2 FNYEAQ (reference sequence). This CDR3 comprises 12 residues. CDR3 nucleotide sequence: TGTGCTAGCAGCCGGGACGGCTACGAGCAGTACTTC. It codes for CASSRDGYEQYF. Supplemented by reference TRBV7-7 and TRBJ2-7, the full variable domain reads GAGVSQSPRYKVTKRGQDVTLRCDPISSHATLYWYQQALGQGPEFLTYFNYEAQPDKSGLPSDRFSAERPEGSISTLTIQRTEQRDSAMYRCASSRDGYEQYFGPGTRLTVT.

This chain uses TRBV5-1 with TRBJ2-2; D remains ambiguous. The V gene lost 0 bases and the J gene lost 1 base, with 10 bases spanning the gap. This CDR3 has 16 residues. CDR1 is SGHRS and CDR2 is YFSETQ in the germline V gene. In nucleotides, the CDR3 is TGCGCCAGCAGCTTGGCCGCCAGAGAGAACACCGGGGAGCTGTTTTTT. It codes for CASSLAARENTGELFF.

The chain joins TRBV30 to TRBJ1-1; D unresolved. The V gene lost 2 bases and the J gene lost 0 bases, with 13 bases spanning the gap. The CDR3 spans 15 residues. The germline CDR1 and CDR2 sequences are GTSNPN and SVGIG (reference sequence). CDR3 amino acids: CAWSPSRYLNTEAFF. CDR3 DNA: TGTGCCTGGAGTCCATCCAGGTATCTGAACACTGAAGCTTTCTTT. Together with reference TRBV30 and TRBJ1-1, the CDR3 gives the full variable domain: SQTIHQWPATLVQPVGSPLSLECTVEGTSNPNLYWYRQAAGRGLQLLFYSVGIGQISSEVPQNLSASRPQDRQFILSSKKLLLSDSGFYLCAWSPSRYLNTEAFFGQGTRLTVV.

This chain links TRBV20-1 with TRBJ1-2; D call uncertain. This CDR3 has 11 amino acids. V lost 8 bases to trimming and J lost 4 bases, with 11 bases between them. Germline-derived CDR1 and CDR2 are DFQATT and SNEGSKA (reference sequence). The CDR3 DNA is TGCAGTACCAAAAAGGGCTATGGCTACACCTTC. Encoded protein: CSTKKGYGYTF.

The chain employs TRBV28 and TRBJ1-2; D gene unclear. There are 15 residues in the CDR3. Trimming shortened V by 6 bases and J by 4 bases, and 18 bases separated the two germline ends. The germline gives CDR1 MDHEN, CDR2 SYDVKM. CDR3 nucleotides: TGTGCCAGCAGCACCAAACCAGTCGGAGGCTATGGCTACACCTTC. Amino acids: CASSTKPVGGYGYTF.

The chain is built from TRBV11-3 and TRBJ2-5; 7 nucleotides agree with TRBD2. The germline CDR1 and CDR2 sequences are SGHNT and YENEEA. The junction had 9 bases not matched to a gene; V was cut back by 2 bases and J by 3 bases. The CDR3 has 16 residues. The CDR3 coding sequence is TGTGCCAGCAGCTTAACTGGACTAGGAACCAAAGAGACCCAGTACTTC. Its translation: CASSLTGLGTKETQYF.

This clone was detected only once. The chain combines TRBV2 with TRBJ1-5, with D perhaps matching TRBD1 (6 bases). This CDR3 contains 18 residues. With 6 bases removed from V and 2 bases from J, the gap between germline ends came to 23 bases. The V gene's germline CDR1 is SNHLY and CDR2 FYNNEI. CDR3 loop: CASRTDDRRHWGNQPQHF. The CDR3 nucleotides are TGTGCCAGCAGGACCGACGACAGGAGACACTGGGGCAATCAGCCCCAGCATTTT. Drawing the rest from reference TRBV2 and TRBJ1-5, the complete variable domain is EPEVTQTPSHQVTQMGQEVILRCVPISNHLYFYWYRQILGQKVEFLVSFYNNEISEKSEIFDDQFSVERPDGSNFTLKIRSTKLEDSAMYFCASRTDDRRHWGNQPQHFGDGTRLSIL.